The 30 T cell receptor beta chains presented below share a single source sample, sequenced in a study of CD8+CD57+ T cells in acquired aplastic anemia. According to the study, genomic DNA was the template for TCR beta VDJ and CDR3 profiling. TCRdb redid the calling of the reads with MiXCR, one entry per CDR3 protein. This table holds 200,000 to 300,000 distinct CDR3 sequences, 82% found once. Patients picked for sequencing had shown CD8+CD57+ cell expansion detected by flow cytometry. Specimen: sorted CD4+, CD8+, or CD8+CD57+ T cells (not recorded which) from PBMCs. These receptors were collected from a human donor with aplastic anemia.

This clonotype was seen a single time. The CDR3 does not close with the conserved phenylalanine or tryptophan, likely indicating a read error. This chain links TRBV7-3 with TRBJ2-3, with D uncertain. This CDR3 region has 13 residues. CDR1 SGHTA and CDR2 FQGTGA come from the germline V gene. V dropped 8 bases and J dropped 6 bases, with 15 bases sitting between them. This CDR3 is CASANEATDTQYL. In DNA form, the CDR3 reads TGTGCCAGCGCAAACGAGGCCACCGATACGCAGTATTTA.

The V call is TRBV7-9, the J call TRBJ2-7; no firm D call. V was pared by 0 bases and J by 13 bases, with 16 bases between. Germline V gene lookup returns CDR1 SEHNR and CDR2 FQNEAQ (reference sequence). The CDR3 sequence is 13 residues long. The CDR3 is CASSLAEDGAHYF. The CDR3 DNA reads TGTGCCAGCAGCTTAGCGGAAGACGGCGCGCACTACTTC.

In regard to this clonotype: With a much larger clone just one base away, this may be a read error. The chain has TRBV9 and TRBJ2-3; D is undetermined. This CDR3 region has 13 residues. From germline, CDR1 is SGDLS and CDR2 YYNGEE. CDR3 bases: TGTGCCAGCAGCGTAGGGGTCTCGAGAAATCAGCCCTTT. As protein: CASSVGVSRNQPF.

V is TRBV9 and J is TRBJ2-3; tentatively, D is TRBD1 (5 bases). Between the trimmed V and J ends, which lost 5 bases and 11 bases, there was a span of 24 bases. The CDR3 is 15 residues long. CDR1 and CDR2 from the germline V gene are SGDLS and YYNGEE. The CDR3 protein is CASSGEAGNTGKQYF. The CDR3 region has the DNA TGTGCCAGCAGTGGTGAAGCAGGGAACACCGGTAAGCAGTATTTT.

This clonotype is a singleton in its sample. Compared with germline, one end of the junction differs, possibly owing to a read error. The V call is TRBV7-9, the J call TRBJ2-3, with D hard to call. The CDR3 extends over 14 amino acids. Germline CDR1 is SEHNR and CDR2 is FQNEAQ (reference sequence). The chain's CDR3 is CASSLVVGTISISF. The CDR3 region has the DNA TGTGCCAGCAGCTTAGTCGTGGGCACCATATCCATCAGCTTT.

Concerning this clonotype itself: One junction end disagrees with the germline gene, perhaps due to a read error. The chain uses TRBV2 and TRBJ2-1, with D perhaps TRBD2 (5 bases). This CDR3 contains 16 residues. Per germline, CDR1 SNHLY and CDR2 FYNNEI. The CDR3 spells CASRFKRGVGSDEEFF. The CDR3 nucleotides read TGTGCCAGCAGATTTAAAAGAGGCGTGGGGAGCGATGAGGAGTTCTTC. The complete variable domain, with remaining parts taken from reference TRBV2 and TRBJ2-1, reads EPEVTQTPSHQVTQMGQEVILRCVPISNHLYFYWYRQILGQKVEFLVSFYNNEISEKSEIFDDQFSVERPDGSNFTLKIRSTKLEDSAMYFCASRFKRGVGSDEEFFGPGTRLTVL.

V is TRBV24-1 and J is TRBJ2-5; a possible D gene is TRBD1 (6 bases). Germline lookup yields CDR1 KGHDR and CDR2 SFDVKD. Trimming shortened V by 10 bases and J by 3 bases, and 14 bases separated the two germline ends. The CDR3 loop spans 13 amino acids. CDR3 in amino acids: CATQDRGEETQYF. Here the CDR3 DNA reads TGTGCCACACAGGACAGAGGCGAAGAGACCCAGTACTTC.

This clonotype was counted once. As the CDR3 is not closed by the conserved phenylalanine or tryptophan, this likely results from a read error. The DNA is left out, because the CDR3 cannot be placed on it with certainty; the CDR3 is given as TCRdb lists it. J is TRBJ2-3 and V is TRBV7-6. 13 amino acids form the CDR3, both terminal residues included. Looked up from germline, CDR1 is SGHVS and CDR2 is FNYEAQ. The CDR3 loop reads CASSLSCYNSPFH.

On this clonotype: The junction departs from germline at one end; a sequencing error may be responsible. The chain employs TRBV9 and TRBJ1-2; D possibly corresponds to TRBD1 (5 bases). CDR1 and CDR2 from the germline V gene are SGDLS and YYNGEE. CDR3 size: 16 residues. CDR3 DNA sequence: TGTGCCAGCAGCTCACGGGGCAGGAGTTTGGACTACGGCTACACCTTC. Translation gives CASSSRGRSLDYGYTF.

The rearrangement links TRBV13 to TRBJ2-7; tentatively, D is TRBD1 (6 bases). The CDR3 sequence is 15 residues long. Germline V lookup: CDR1 PRHDT, CDR2 FYEKMQ (reference sequence). V lost 4 bases and J 3 bases, leaving 16 bases between the germline ends. The CDR3, as DNA: TGTGCCAGCAGCTCACGGACAGAGAACTACTACGAGCAGTACGTC. This gives the protein CASSSRTENYYEQYV.

The chain links TRBV7-2 to TRBJ1-2; 9 bases align to TRBD1. This CDR3 region has 14 residues. Trimming at V came to 4 bases and at J to 9 bases, leaving 9 bases not matched to a gene. CDR1 and CDR2 (germline): SGHTA, FQGNSA. Written as DNA, the CDR3 is TGTGCCAGCAGCTCGGGACAGGGTTATCTCCGCTACACCTTC. Its translation is CASSSGQGYLRYTF.

The chain carries TRBV11-1 and TRBJ2-3; D possibly matches TRBD1 or TRBD2 (5 bases each). Germline V CDR1 and CDR2: SGHAT, FQDESV (reference sequence). V lost 6 bases and J lost 2, with 18 bases in between. CDR3 length: 16 amino acids. The CDR3 nucleotides read TGTGCCAGCAGGAGAGAGGGGACGAGGTCCACAGATACGCAGTATTTT. Translated, it gives CASRREGTRSTDTQYF.

This sequence joins TRBV7-9 and TRBJ2-7; D unclear. Germline loops: CDR1 SEHNR, CDR2 FQNEAQ (reference sequence). This CDR3 is 17 amino acids long. V dropped 4 bases and J dropped 7 bases, with 26 bases sitting between them. The CDR3 region is CASSSADTQSSRPEQYF. DNA for the CDR3: TGTGCCAGCAGCTCCGCAGATACGCAGTCTTCTCGCCCAGAGCAGTACTTC.

The chain has TRBV14 and TRBJ1-1, with 7 bases identical to TRBD1. Unmatched junction bases numbered 10, after V lost 2 bases and J lost 10 bases. The CDR3 covers 14 residues. Germline V lookup: CDR1 SGHDN, CDR2 FVKESK. The CDR3 nucleotides read TGTGCCAGCAGCCAAACGACAGGGTGGGAGAGAGCTTTCTTT. The encoded protein is CASSQTTGWERAFF.

V gene TRBV9 combines with J gene TRBJ2-4, with TRBD2 as a possible D gene (6 bases). The CDR3 length is 13 residues. Trimming shortened V by 3 bases and J by 7 bases, and 11 bases separated the two germline ends. Germline loops: CDR1 SGDLS, CDR2 YYNGEE. The CDR3 coding sequence is TGTGCCAGCAGCGCGGGAGTTGGGAACATTCAGTACTTC. Its translation: CASSAGVGNIQYF. Full variable domain (missing parts from reference TRBV9 and TRBJ2-4): DSGVTQTPKHLITATGQRVTLRCSPRSGDLSVYWYQQSLDQGLQFLIQYYNGEERAKGNILERFSAQQFPDLHSELNLSSLELGDSALYFCASSAGVGNIQYFGAGTRLSVL.

The chain couples TRBV7-9 to TRBJ2-2, with D perhaps matching TRBD2 (6 bases). Trimming removed 3 bases from V and 11 bases from J, with 19 bases in between. CDR3 size: 15 residues. Per germline, CDR1 SEHNR and CDR2 FQNEAQ (reference sequence). This CDR3 is CASSFEGRRASELFF. The CDR3 DNA reads TGTGCCAGCAGCTTTGAAGGAAGGAGGGCGAGCGAGCTGTTTTTT. Full variable domain (outside the CDR3, taken from reference TRBV7-9 and TRBJ2-2): DTGVSQNPRHKITKRGQNVTFRCDPISEHNRLYWYRQTLGQGPEFLTYFQNEAQLEKSRLLSDRFSAERPKGSFSTLEIQRTEQGDSAMYLCASSFEGRRASELFFGEGSRLTVL.

A remark on this clonotype: As the CDR3 is not closed by the conserved phenylalanine or tryptophan, this likely results from a read error. The limits of the CDR3 on the DNA are not certain, so only TCRdb's listed CDR3 is given. The chain is built from TRBV2 and TRBJ1-5; the DNA was not used to check the table's D call, TRBD1. The CDR3 spans 15 amino acids, including both terminal residues. Germline loops: CDR1 SNHLY, CDR2 FYNNEI. The CDR3 region is CASSVGGSSEQFFEP.

With respect to this clonotype: A read error may produce the germline difference seen at one junction end. This chain links TRBV5-1 with TRBJ2-3, with a possible D match to TRBD2 (6 bases). The CDR3 is 14 amino acids. Germline loops: CDR1 SGHRS, CDR2 YFSETQ. CDR3 loop: CASSLRAGSDTQYF. Here the CDR3 DNA reads TGTGCCAGCAGCTTACGTGCGGGGTCAGATACGCAGTATTTT.

The genes are TRBV7-4 and TRBJ2-1; the match to TRBD1 covers 7 bases. The V gene end was trimmed by 4 bases and the J gene end by 16 bases; junction bases not matched to a gene: 19. Germline V gene lookup returns CDR1 SGHVT and CDR2 SQSDAQ. This CDR3 contains 15 residues. CDR3 loop: CASSYLGGQPEENFF. CDR3 coding DNA: TGTGCCAGCAGCTATCTAGGGGGACAGCCTGAAGAGAACTTCTTC.

The J gene is TRBJ1-2, the V gene TRBV5-6; D is uncertain. Trimming cost V 4 bases and J 7 bases, with 8 bases left between them. The CDR3 consists of 11 residues. Germline V CDR1 and CDR2: SGHDT, YYEEEE. The CDR3 bases are TGTGCCAGCAGCGACAACAGTGGCTACACCTTC. Translated: CASSDNSGYTF.

A word on this clonotype: The DNA is left out, because the CDR3 cannot be placed on it with certainty; the CDR3 is given as TCRdb lists it. The chain combines TRBV2 with TRBJ1-6; the listed D gene, TRBD1, was not tested against the DNA. Germline V gene sequence: CDR1 SNHLY, CDR2 FYNNEI. The CDR3 region is 17 residues in length, termini included. The CDR3 region is CASSELEPLLYEQYFDF.

The chain employs TRBV9 and TRBJ2-3; D gene ambiguous. The CDR3 runs 14 residues. V shed 2 bases and J shed 11 bases, with 18 bases lying between them. Germline lookup yields CDR1 SGDLS and CDR2 YYNGEE. The CDR3 DNA is TGTGCCAGCAGCGTGGTCCCGCCAGATACGCAGCAGTATTTT. It translates to CASSVVPPDTQQYF.

The chain has TRBV5-6 and TRBJ1-1; D is uncertain. The J call may be incorrect, as the DNA end agrees better with TRBJ1-6. The germline V gene encodes CDR1 SGHDT and CDR2 YYEEEE. The CDR3 extends over 14 amino acids. Here the CDR3 DNA reads TGTGCCAGCAGCTCTGACATCACGGGTTCACCCCTCCACTTT. Its translation is CASSSDITGSPLHF.

Concerning this clonotype: The junction departs from germline at one end; a sequencing error may be responsible. The CDR3 sequence: CASSLLGGVDYGYSF. The DNA for the CDR3 is TGTGCCAGCAGCTTGCTAGGGGGCGTAGACTATGGCTACTCCTTC. The gene calls are TRBV2 and TRBJ1-2; 7 bases agree with TRBD1. CDR3 size: 15 residues. Per the germline V gene, CDR1 is SNHLY and CDR2 is FYNNEI.

The chain recombines TRBV5-4 with TRBJ2-3; D is unclear. The germline gives CDR1 SGHNT, CDR2 YYREEE (reference sequence). This CDR3 is 14 amino acids long. Trimming took 6 bases from V and 6 from J, leaving 17 bases between them. CDR3 sequence reads: CASTGGAIPDTQYF. The CDR3 DNA sequence: TGTGCCAGCACTGGTGGCGCTATTCCCGATACGCAGTATTTT.

This clonotype was seen more than once but under ten times. V usage is TRBV2 and J usage is TRBJ2-2; D gene uncertain. Trimming removed 4 bases at V and 6 bases at J, with 9 bases between. The CDR3 is made up of 13 amino acids. Germline V gives CDR1 SNHLY, CDR2 FYNNEI. CDR3 DNA sequence: TGTGCCAGCAGTGTGGGGTTGGCCGGGGAGCTGTTTTTT. This sequence encodes CASSVGLAGELFF. Full variable domain (rest looked up from reference TRBV2 and TRBJ2-2): EPEVTQTPSHQVTQMGQEVILRCVPISNHLYFYWYRQILGQKVEFLVSFYNNEISEKSEIFDDQFSVERPDGSNFTLKIRSTKLEDSAMYFCASSVGLAGELFFGEGSRLTVL.

This clonotype occurred many times. The chain employs TRBV15 and TRBJ1-1, with 8 bases that match TRBD1. Germline assignment: CDR1 LNHNV and CDR2 YYDKDF (reference sequence). This CDR3 spans 14 amino acids. After removal of 1 base from V and 6 bases from J, the junction contained 4 bases not matched to a gene. The CDR3 DNA sequence: TGTGCCACCAGCAGAGGGACAGGGTGGTCTGAAGCTTTCTTT. It specifies CATSRGTGWSEAFF.

The rearrangement links TRBV7-9 to TRBJ1-6; maybe TRBD1 (5 bases). The germline CDR1 and CDR2 sequences are SEHNR and FQNEAQ (reference sequence). Trimming took 11 bases from V and 10 from J, leaving 27 bases between them. The CDR3 runs 16 residues. CDR3 sequence: CAGRGAEGAQNSPLHF. CDR3 nucleotides: TGTGCCGGCCGCGGGGCTGAGGGCGCCCAGAACTCACCCCTCCACTTT.

The V call is TRBV5-1, the J call TRBJ2-5, with 9 bases fitting TRBD2. Germline V CDR1 and CDR2: SGHRS, YFSETQ. V lost 2 bases to trimming and J lost 1 base; unmatched junction nucleotides: 0. The CDR3 consists of 14 residues. The CDR3 here is CASSFSGGQETQYF. CDR3 nucleotides: TGCGCCAGCAGCTTTAGCGGGGGCCAAGAGACCCAGTACTTC.

V usage is TRBV24-1 and J usage is TRBJ1-4; D is perhaps TRBD2 (6 bases). Judging by the DNA end, TRBJ2-2 fits better; the J call may be wrong. The CDR3 extends over 17 amino acids. Germline V gives CDR1 KGHDR, CDR2 SFDVKD. The CDR3 nucleotides read TGTGCCACCAGTATGAGCTCGGGGGTTCAAATTAACGGGGAGCTGTTTTTT. It yields the protein CATSMSSGVQINGELFF.